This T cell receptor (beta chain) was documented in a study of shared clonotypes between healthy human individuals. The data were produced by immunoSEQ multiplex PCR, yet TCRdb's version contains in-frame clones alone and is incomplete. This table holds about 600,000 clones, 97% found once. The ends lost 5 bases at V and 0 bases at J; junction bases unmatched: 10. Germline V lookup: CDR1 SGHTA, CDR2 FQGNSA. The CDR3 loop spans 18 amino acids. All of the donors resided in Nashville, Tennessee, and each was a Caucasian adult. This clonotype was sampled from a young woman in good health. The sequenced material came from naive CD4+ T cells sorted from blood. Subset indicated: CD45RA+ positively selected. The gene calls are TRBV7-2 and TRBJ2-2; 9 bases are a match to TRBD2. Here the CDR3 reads CASSGPREGISNTGELFF. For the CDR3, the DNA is TGTGCCAGCAGCGGACCGCGGGAGGGGATTTCGAACACCGGGGAGCTGTTTTTT.